This paragraph reports one T cell receptor beta chain. The antigen remains unidentified. The source of the sample is a study of shared clonotypes between healthy human individuals. General observations from the study: Naive subsets typically showed greater estimated richness than memory subsets. Sharing across a few donors was seen in 4.5% to 5.5% of naive CD4 clonotypes.

The CDR3 is 13 amino acids. The V end lost 2 bases, the J end lost 6 bases, and 9 bases lay between the germline ends. Germline values: CDR1 MNHNS, CDR2 SASEGT. Deep level was the assay's run setting. Assay used: immunoSEQ multiplex PCR; TCRdb lists only in-frame clones, some missing. Of roughly 2 million clones listed, about 95% are singletons. The sequence was collected from a man younger than 35 in good health. The chain uses TRBV6-1 and TRBJ2-3; D not certain. Sequencing was done on a sample of naive CD4+ T cells sorted from blood. The sample's subset: CD45RA+ positively selected. The CDR3, as DNA: TGTGCCAGCAGTGAACAGCTCAAGGATACGCAGTATTTT. Translated, it gives CASSEQLKDTQYF.